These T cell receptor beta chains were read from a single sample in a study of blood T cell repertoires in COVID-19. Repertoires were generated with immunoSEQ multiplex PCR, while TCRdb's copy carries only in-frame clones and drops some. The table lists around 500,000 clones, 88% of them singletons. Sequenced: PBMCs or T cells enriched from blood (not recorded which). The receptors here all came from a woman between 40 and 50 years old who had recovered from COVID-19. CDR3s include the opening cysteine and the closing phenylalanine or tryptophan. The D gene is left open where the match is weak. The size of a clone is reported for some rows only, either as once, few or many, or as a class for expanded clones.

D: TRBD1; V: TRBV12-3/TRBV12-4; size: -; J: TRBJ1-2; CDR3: CASSYRGPYTF; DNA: TGTGCCAGCAGTTACAGGGGGCCGTACACCTTC
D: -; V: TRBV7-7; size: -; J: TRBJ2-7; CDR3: CASSLRGGPSYEQYF; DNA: TGTGCTAGCAGCTTAAGGGGCGGTCCTTCCTACGAGCAGTACTTC
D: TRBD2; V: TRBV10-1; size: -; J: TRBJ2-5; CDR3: CASSSHPGTSGKETQYF; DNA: TGCGCCAGCAGTTCTCATCCCGGGACTAGCGGAAAAGAGACCCAGTACTTC
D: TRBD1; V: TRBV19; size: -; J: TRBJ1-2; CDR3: CASSIEGQSLRPYYGYTF; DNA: TGTGCCAGTAGTATTGAGGGACAGTCCCTGAGGCCATACTATGGCTACACCTTC
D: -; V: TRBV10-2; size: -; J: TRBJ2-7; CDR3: CASNFGGIYEQYF; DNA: TGCGCCAGCAACTTCGGCGGGATCTACGAGCAGTACTTC
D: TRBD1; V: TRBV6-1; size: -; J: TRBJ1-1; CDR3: CASSVRRTGAHNTEAFF; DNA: TGTGCCAGCAGTGTGAGGAGGACAGGGGCCCATAACACTGAAGCTTTCTTT
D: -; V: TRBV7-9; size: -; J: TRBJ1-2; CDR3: CASSLGLWAGDYGYTF; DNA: TGTGCCAGCAGCTTAGGGCTTTGGGCAGGGGACTATGGCTACACCTTC
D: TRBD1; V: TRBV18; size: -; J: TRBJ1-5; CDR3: CASSRDRGLGNQPQHF; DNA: TGTGCCAGCTCACGGGACAGGGGTCTTGGTAATCAGCCCCAGCATTTT
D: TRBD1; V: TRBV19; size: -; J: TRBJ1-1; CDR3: CASSSWTGAGGTEAFF; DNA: TGTGCCAGTAGTTCTTGGACAGGGGCTGGAGGGACTGAAGCTTTCTTT
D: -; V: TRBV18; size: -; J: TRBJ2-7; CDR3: CASSLEEQGYEQYF; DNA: TGTGCCAGCTCACTAGAAGAACAGGGCTACGAGCAGTACTTC
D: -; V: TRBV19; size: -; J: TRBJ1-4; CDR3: CASSYREKLFF; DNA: TGTGCCAGTAGTTACAGGGAAAAACTGTTTTTT
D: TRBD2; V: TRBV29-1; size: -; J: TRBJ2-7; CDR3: CSVGGGNELDEQYF; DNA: TGCAGCGTTGGGGGGGGAAATGAATTGGACGAGCAGTACTTC
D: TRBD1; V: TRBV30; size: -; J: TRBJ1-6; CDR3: CAWRRQGRTYNSPLHF; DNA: TGTGCCTGGCGCCGACAGGGGAGGACCTATAATTCACCCCTCCACTTT
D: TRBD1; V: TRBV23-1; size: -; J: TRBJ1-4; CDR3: CASSQSRYFAGQGGEKLFF; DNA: TGCGCCAGCAGTCAATCTAGGTACTTCGCGGGACAGGGGGGGGAAAAACTGTTTTTT
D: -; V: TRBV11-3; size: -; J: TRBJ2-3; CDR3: CASSFFTSSVNTQYF; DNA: TGTGCCAGCAGCTTCTTCACTAGTTCCGTCAATACGCAGTATTTT
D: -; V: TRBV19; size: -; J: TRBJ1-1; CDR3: CASSLGQPNTEAFF; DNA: TGTGCCAGTAGTCTGGGACAACCCAACACTGAAGCTTTCTTT
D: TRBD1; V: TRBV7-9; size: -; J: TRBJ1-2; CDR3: CASSYGDSNYGYTF; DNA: TGTGCCAGCAGCTACGGGGACAGCAACTATGGCTACACCTTC
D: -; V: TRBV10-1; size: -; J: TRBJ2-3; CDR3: CASSESGQRCTQYF; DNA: TGCGCCAGCAGTGAGTCAGGCCAGCGGTGTACGCAGTATTTT
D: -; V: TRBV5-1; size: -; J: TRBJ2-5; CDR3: CASSLGGKQETQYF; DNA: TGCGCCAGCAGCTTGGGAGGGAAACAAGAGACCCAGTACTTC
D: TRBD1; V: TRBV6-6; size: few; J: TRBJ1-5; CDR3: CASSDRAGNQPQHF; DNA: TGTGCCAGCAGTGACAGGGCCGGCAATCAGCCCCAGCATTTT
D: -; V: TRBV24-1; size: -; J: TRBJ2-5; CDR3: CATTSDGGTQYF; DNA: TGTGCCACCACTTCGGACGGAGGGACCCAGTACTTC
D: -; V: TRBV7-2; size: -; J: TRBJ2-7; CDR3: CASSLGGSHYEQYF; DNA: TGTGCCAGCAGCTTAGGGGGCAGCCACTACGAGCAGTACTTC
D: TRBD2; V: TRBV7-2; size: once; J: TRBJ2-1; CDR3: CASSPLAGENYNEQFF; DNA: TGTGCCAGCAGCCCACTAGCGGGGGAAAACTACAATGAGCAGTTCTTC